The entry that follows covers one TCR beta chain sequence. Antigen unknown. This specimen belongs to a study of blood T cells in healthy people across ages. General observations from the study: Older age went with lower TCR beta diversity per million T cells, in a roughly linear way.

The authors ran a second PCR of roughly 6 to 12 cycles using a sample-barcoded 5' primer and a J-beta primer mix. A tag from a template-switch adaptor with 12 random nucleotides marked each cDNA molecule. TCRdb reprocessed the 5' RACE reads with MiXCR, giving one entry per CDR3 protein. Among 1.5 million to 2 million distinct CDR3 sequences listed, roughly 32% were seen once. Germline CDR1 DFQATT, CDR2 SNEGSKA (reference sequence). CDR3 length equals 14 residues. V was clipped by 6 bases and J by 5 bases; unmatched bases: 10. The chain has TRBV20-1 and TRBJ2-5; 9 bases agree with TRBD1. Sequenced input: blood. This receptor was identified in a woman between 25 and 40 years old in good health. The CDR3 region is CSAFPGQGRETQYF. DNA for the CDR3: TGCAGTGCGTTCCCGGGACAGGGTAGGGAGACCCAGTACTTC.